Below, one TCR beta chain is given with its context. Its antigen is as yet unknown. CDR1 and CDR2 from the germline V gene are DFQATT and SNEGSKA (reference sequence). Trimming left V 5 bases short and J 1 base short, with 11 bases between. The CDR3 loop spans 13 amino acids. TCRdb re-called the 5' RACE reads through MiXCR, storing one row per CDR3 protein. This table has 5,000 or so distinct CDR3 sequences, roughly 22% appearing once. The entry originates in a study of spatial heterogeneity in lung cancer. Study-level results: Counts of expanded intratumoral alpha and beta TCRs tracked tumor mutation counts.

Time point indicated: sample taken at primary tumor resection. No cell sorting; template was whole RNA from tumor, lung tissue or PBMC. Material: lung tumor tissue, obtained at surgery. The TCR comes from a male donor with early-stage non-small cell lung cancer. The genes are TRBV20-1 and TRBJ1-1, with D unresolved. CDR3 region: CSARRPGNTEAFF. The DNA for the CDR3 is TGCAGTGCTCGACGTCCAGGGAACACTGAAGCTTTCTTT.